What follows is one TCR beta chain and its context. The data were obtained in a study of technical replicates of blood from several donors. Assay used: immunoSEQ multiplex PCR; TCRdb lists only in-frame clones, some missing. The sample lists tens of thousands of clones, around 94% occurring once. This CDR3 region has 15 residues. The junction had 10 bases not matched to a gene; V was cut back by 3 bases and J by 9 bases. Germline CDR1 is MGHRA and CDR2 is YSYEKL. The chain employs TRBV4-1 and TRBJ2-7, with 11 bases aligning to TRBD2. This TCR was sampled from a human donor in good health. The sequenced sample was T cells isolated from PBMCs. The CDR3 reads CASSHLNVGLAVQYF. The CDR3 DNA follows: TGCGCCAGCAGCCACCTTAATGTGGGACTAGCGGTGCAGTACTTC.